This TCR beta chain was observed in a study of blood T cells in healthy people across ages. Through a sample-barcoded 5' primer and a J-beta primer mix, a second PCR was run for about 6 to 11 cycles. TCRdb redid the calling of the 5' RACE reads with MiXCR, one entry per CDR3 protein. The sample comprises about 800,000 distinct CDR3 sequences, 25% of which are singletons, and 3% to 4% rests with the top ten. Germline V gene data show CDR1 as SQVTM and CDR2 as ANQGSEA. The ends lost 7 bases at V and 3 bases at J; junction bases unmatched: 15. CDR3 length equals 16 residues. These data are also associated with another study on T cells of mothers and their children.

The V gene is TRBV29-1, the J gene TRBJ2-7, with 10 nucleotides matching TRBD2. Sequenced input: blood. This TCR came from a boy aged 5-17 years in good health. The DNA of the CDR3 is TGCAGCGCCGAGGTAGCGGGAGGTTCCCAAGGCTACGAGCAGTACTTC. Amino acid sequence: CSAEVAGGSQGYEQYF.